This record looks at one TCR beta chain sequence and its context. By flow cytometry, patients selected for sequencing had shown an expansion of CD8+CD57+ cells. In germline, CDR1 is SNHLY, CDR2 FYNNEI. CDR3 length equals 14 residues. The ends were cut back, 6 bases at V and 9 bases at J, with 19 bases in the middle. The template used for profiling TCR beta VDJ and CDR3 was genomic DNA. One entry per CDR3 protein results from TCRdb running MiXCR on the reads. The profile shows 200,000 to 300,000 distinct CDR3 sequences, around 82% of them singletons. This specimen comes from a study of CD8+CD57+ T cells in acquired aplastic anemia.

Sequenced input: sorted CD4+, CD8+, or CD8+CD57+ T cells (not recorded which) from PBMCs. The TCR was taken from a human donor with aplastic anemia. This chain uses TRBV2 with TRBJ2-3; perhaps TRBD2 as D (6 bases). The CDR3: CASSFAGSAETQYF. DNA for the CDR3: TGTGCCAGCAGCTTCGCGGGAAGTGCCGAGACGCAGTATTTT.